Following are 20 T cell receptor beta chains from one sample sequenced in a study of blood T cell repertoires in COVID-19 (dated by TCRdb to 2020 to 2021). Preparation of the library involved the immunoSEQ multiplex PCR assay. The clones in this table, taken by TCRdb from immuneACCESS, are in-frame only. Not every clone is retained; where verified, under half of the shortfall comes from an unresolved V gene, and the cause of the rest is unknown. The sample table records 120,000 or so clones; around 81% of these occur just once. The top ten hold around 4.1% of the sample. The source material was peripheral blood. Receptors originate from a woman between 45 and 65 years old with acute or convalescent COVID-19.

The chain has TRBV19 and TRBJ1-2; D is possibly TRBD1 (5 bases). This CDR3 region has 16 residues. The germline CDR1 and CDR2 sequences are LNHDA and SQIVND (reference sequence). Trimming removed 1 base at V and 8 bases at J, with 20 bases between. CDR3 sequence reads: CASSIGPGTTSGGYTF. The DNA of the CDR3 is TGTGCCAGTAGTATAGGCCCGGGGACGACGAGCGGGGGCTACACCTTC.

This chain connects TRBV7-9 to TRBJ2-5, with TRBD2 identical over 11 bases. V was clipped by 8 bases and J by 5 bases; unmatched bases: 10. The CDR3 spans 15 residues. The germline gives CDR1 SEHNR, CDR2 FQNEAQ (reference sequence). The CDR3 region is CASVPRLAGSETQYF. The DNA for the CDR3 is TGTGCCAGCGTGCCCAGACTAGCGGGGTCGGAGACCCAGTACTTC.

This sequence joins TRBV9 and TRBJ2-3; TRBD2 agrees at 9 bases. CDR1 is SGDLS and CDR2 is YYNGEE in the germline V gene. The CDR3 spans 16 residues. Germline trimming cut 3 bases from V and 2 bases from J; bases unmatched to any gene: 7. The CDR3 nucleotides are TGTGCCAGCAGCGGATTAGCGGGGGCCTACACAGATACGCAGTATTTT. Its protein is CASSGLAGAYTDTQYF.

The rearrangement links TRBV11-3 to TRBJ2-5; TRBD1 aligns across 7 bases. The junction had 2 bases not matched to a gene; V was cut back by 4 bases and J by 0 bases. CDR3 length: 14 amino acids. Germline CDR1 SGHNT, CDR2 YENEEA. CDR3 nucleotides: TGTGCCAGCAGCTCGGGACAGAACCAAGAGACCCAGTACTTC. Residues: CASSSGQNQETQYF.

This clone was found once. CDR3 sequence (DNA): TGTGCCAGCAGCCAAGAGCGAGGAGAAGCTTTCTTT. Amino acid sequence: CASSQERGEAFF. The chain uses TRBV3-1 (or the pseudogene TRBV3-2) and TRBJ1-1; no firm D call. Between the trimmed V and J ends, which lost 0 bases and 8 bases, there was a span of 7 bases. The CDR3 loop spans 12 amino acids. Germline assignment: CDR1 LGHDT and CDR2 YNNKEL (reference sequence).

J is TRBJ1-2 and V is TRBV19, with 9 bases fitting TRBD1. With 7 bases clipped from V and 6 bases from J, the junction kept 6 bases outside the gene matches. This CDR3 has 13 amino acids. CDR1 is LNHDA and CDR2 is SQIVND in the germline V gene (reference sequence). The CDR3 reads CASTVTGGDGYTF. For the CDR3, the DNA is TGTGCCAGTACCGTCACAGGGGGCGATGGCTACACCTTC. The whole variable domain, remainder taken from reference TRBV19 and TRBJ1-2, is DGGITQSPKYLFRKEGQNVTLSCEQNLNHDAMYWYRQDPGQGLRLIYYSQIVNDFQKGDIAEGYSVSREKKESFPLTVTSAQKNPTAFYLCASTVTGGDGYTFGSGTRLTVV.

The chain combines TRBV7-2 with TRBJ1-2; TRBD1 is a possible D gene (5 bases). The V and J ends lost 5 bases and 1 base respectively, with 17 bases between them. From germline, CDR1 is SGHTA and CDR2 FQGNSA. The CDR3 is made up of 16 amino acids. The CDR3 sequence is CASSPRTKLLNYGYTF. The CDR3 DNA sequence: TGTGCCAGCAGCCCCCGGACAAAACTCCTTAACTATGGCTACACCTTC.

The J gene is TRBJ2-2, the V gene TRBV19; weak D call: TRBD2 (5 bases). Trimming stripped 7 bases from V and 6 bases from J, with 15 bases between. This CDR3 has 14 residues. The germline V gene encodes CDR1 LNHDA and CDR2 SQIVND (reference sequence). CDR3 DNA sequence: TGTGCCAGTACCGAGAAGAGGGTTCCCGGGGAGCTGTTTTTT. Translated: CASTEKRVPGELFF.

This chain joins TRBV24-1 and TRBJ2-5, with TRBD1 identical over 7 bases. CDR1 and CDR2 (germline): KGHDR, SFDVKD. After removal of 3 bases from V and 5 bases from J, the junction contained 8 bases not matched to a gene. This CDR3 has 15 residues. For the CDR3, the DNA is TGTGCCACCAGTGATCCACTACAGGGGATCGAGACCCAGTACTTC. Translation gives CATSDPLQGIETQYF.

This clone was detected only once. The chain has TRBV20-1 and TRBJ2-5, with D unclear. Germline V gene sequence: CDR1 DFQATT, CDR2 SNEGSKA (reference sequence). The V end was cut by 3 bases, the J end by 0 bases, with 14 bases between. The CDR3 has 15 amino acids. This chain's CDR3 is CSASILSAYQETQYF. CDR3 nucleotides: TGCAGTGCTAGTATTCTGAGTGCGTACCAAGAGACCCAGTACTTC.

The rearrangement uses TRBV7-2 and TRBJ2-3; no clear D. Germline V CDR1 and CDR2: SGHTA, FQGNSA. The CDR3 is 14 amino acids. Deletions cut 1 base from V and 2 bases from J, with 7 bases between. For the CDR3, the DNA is TGTGCCAGCAGCTTAGGGCGGCCCACAGATACGCAGTATTTT. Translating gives CASSLGRPTDTQYF.

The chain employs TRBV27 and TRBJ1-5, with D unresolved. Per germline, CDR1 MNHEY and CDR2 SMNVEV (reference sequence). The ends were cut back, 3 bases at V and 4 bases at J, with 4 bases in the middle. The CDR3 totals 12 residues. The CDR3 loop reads CASSFVNQPQHF. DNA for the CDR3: TGTGCCAGCAGTTTCGTGAATCAGCCCCAGCATTTT.

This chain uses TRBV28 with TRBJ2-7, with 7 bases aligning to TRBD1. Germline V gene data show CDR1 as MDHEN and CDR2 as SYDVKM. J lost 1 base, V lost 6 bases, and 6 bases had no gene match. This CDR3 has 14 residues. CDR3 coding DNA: TGTGCCAGCAGGGGGGACAGCAAGTCCTACGAGCAGTACTTC. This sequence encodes CASRGDSKSYEQYF.

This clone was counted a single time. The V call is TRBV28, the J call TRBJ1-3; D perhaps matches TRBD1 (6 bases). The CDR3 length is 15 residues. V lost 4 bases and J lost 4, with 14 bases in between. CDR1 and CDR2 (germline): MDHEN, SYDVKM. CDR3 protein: CASSSPQGRGNTIYF. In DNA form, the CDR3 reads TGTGCCAGCAGTTCCCCACAGGGACGCGGAAACACCATATATTTT.

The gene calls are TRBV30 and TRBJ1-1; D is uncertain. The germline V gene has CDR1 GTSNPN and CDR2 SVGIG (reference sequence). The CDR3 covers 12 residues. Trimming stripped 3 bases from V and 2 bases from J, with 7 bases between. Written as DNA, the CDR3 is TGTGCCTGGAGACATTTAAACACTGAAGCTTTCTTT. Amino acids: CAWRHLNTEAFF.

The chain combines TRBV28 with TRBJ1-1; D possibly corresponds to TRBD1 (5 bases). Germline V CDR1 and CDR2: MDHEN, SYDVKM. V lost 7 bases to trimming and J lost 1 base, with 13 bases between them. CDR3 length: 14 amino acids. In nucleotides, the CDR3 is TGTGCCAGCACCCTCGGCGGGACGAACACTGAAGCTTTCTTT. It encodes CASTLGGTNTEAFF.

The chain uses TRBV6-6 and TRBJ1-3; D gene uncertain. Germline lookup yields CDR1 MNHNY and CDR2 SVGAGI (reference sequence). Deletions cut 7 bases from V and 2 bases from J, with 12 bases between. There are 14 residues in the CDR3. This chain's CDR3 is CASTGETAGNTIYF. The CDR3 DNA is TGTGCCAGCACCGGTGAGACTGCTGGAAACACCATATATTTT.

CDR3 sequence: CASSGQGTAFF. CDR3 DNA sequence: TGTGCCAGCAGCGGGCAGGGTACAGCTTTCTTT. V gene TRBV2 combines with J gene TRBJ1-1, with D possibly being TRBD1 (5 bases). This CDR3 has 11 residues. Per the germline V gene, CDR1 is SNHLY and CDR2 is FYNNEI. Trimming removed 6 bases at V and 10 bases at J, with 12 bases between.

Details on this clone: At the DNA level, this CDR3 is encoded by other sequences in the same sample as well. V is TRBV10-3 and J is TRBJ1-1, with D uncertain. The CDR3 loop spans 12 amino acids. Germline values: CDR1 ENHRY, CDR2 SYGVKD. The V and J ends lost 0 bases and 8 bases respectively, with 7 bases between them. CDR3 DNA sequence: TGTGCCATCAGTGAGTCGACCGGGGAAGCTTTCTTT. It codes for CAISESTGEAFF.

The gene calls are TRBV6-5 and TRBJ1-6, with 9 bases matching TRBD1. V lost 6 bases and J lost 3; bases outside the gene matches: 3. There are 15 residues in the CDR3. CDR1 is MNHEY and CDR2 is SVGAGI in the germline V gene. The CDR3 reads CASRADRGYNSPLHF. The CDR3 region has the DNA TGTGCCAGCAGGGCGGACAGGGGCTATAATTCACCCCTCCACTTT.